This T cell receptor (beta chain) was documented in a study of early T cells in non-severe SARS-CoV-2 infection. At the level of the study: Chains were not paired, and sequencing was done on bulk RNA from unsorted whole blood.

Unique molecular identifiers were added to individual cDNA molecules. Each CDR3 protein is one row after TCRdb ran MiXCR on the 5' RACE reads. This repertoire shows roughly 27,000 distinct CDR3 sequences, roughly 5% found once; its top ten account for 10% to 12%. This clonotype was seen many times. What it binds is not known. Findings and limits, study-wide: Sequences matched to VDJdb favored anti-spike CD8 responses, while private and CD4 specificities were missed.

The clonotype originates from an adult who was a healthcare worker with PCR-confirmed SARS-CoV-2 infection or an uninfected control (not recorded which). Specimen: whole blood.

The chain's CDR3 is CASSLDGTGYEQYF. CDR3 DNA: TGTGCCAGCAGCTTAGATGGGACAGGGTACGAGCAGTACTTC. The chain employs TRBV7-2 and TRBJ2-7; 9 bases are a match to TRBD1. The CDR3 contains 14 residues. V was pared by 1 base and J by 4 bases, with 2 bases of the junction left unmatched. In germline, CDR1 is SGHTA, CDR2 FQGNSA.